This is a list of T cell receptor beta chains from one sample in a study of blood T cells in healthy people across ages. TCRdb re-called the 5' RACE reads through MiXCR, storing one row per CDR3 protein. The table shows about 1,400,000 distinct CDR3 sequences, with approximately 59% occurring only once. Sequenced: blood. These receptor sequences come from a man between 18 and 29 years old in good health. The CDR3 runs from the conserved cysteine through the conserved F or W.

V gene: TRBV6-5; J gene: TRBJ2-1; CDR3 protein: CASTTADSAREETQFF
V gene: TRBV27; J gene: TRBJ2-1; CDR3 protein: CASSLGVGNEQFF
V gene: TRBV29-1; J gene: TRBJ1-2; CDR3 protein: CSVMLGGNYGYTF
V gene: TRBV6-5; J gene: TRBJ2-7; CDR3 protein: CASSYERGNYEQYF
V gene: TRBV27; J gene: TRBJ2-7; CDR3 protein: CASGKWDSKSYEQYF
V gene: TRBV6-1; J gene: TRBJ2-3; CDR3 protein: CATLDGIGTDTQYF
V gene: TRBV5-1; J gene: TRBJ2-7; CDR3 protein: CASSSMDRPDEQYF
V gene: TRBV11-2; J gene: TRBJ2-7; CDR3 protein: CASSLVGAGVPYEQYF
V gene: TRBV29-1; J gene: TRBJ2-1; CDR3 protein: CSAHGTSGGSSYNEQFF
V gene: TRBV20-1; J gene: TRBJ2-2; CDR3 protein: CSARERRTNTGELFF
V gene: TRBV10-1; J gene: TRBJ2-1; CDR3 protein: CASSATGGGNEQFF
V gene: TRBV12-3/TRBV12-4; J gene: TRBJ1-2; CDR3 protein: CASSLAMGSGYGYTF
V gene: TRBV27; J gene: TRBJ1-5; CDR3 protein: CASSSIVGQPQHF
V gene: TRBV20-1; J gene: TRBJ2-7; CDR3 protein: CSARAGLADEQYF
V gene: TRBV27; J gene: TRBJ2-3; CDR3 protein: CASSPLGPGGPTDTQYF
V gene: TRBV21-1; J gene: TRBJ2-1; CDR3 protein: CASKALAGCGSYNEQFF
V gene: TRBV4-2; J gene: TRBJ2-1; CDR3 protein: CASSPREGPNEQFF